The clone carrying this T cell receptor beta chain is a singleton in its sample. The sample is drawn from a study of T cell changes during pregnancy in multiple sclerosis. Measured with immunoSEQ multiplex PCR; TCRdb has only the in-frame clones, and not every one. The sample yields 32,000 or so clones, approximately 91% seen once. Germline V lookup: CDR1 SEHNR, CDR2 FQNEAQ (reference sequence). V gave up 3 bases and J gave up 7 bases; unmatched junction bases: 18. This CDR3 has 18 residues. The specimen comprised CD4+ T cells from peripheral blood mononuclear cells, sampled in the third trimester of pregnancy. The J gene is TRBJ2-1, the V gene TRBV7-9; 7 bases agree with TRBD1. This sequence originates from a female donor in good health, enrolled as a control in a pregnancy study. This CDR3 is CASSFAYTGVKYRNEQFF. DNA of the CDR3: TGTGCCAGCAGCTTCGCCTACACAGGGGTCAAATATAGGAATGAGCAGTTCTTC.